This TCR beta chain was recovered during a study of cytomegalovirus exposure and HLA in healthy donors. Across the study: Of several hundred genotyped donors, roughly 80% clustered with self-reported Caucasian donors.

V gave up 5 bases and J gave up 7 bases, with 20 bases separating them. CDR1 is LNHDA and CDR2 is SQIVND in the germline V gene (reference sequence). The length of the CDR3 is 15 residues. In the PCR, 60 Vbeta and 13 Jbeta primers were used. Here immunoSEQ multiplex PCR was the method, and the copy in TCRdb shows in-frame clones only, minus some. The sample includes 150,000 to 200,000 clones, about two thirds of them seen just once. The study's findings and limits: As was reported, the HLA-A and HLA-B alleles of most subjects were accurately predicted from TCR beta sequences.

This clone turned up a few times. Antigen unknown. The receptor was derived from a man aged 25-45 years in good health and CMV-seropositive. The specimen sequenced was PBMCs. The rearrangement links TRBV19 to TRBJ1-2; D may be TRBD1 (6 bases). The CDR3 loop reads CASSRGTGGARGYTF. The CDR3 coding sequence is TGTGCCAGTAGTCGGGGAACGGGGGGCGCTCGTGGCTACACCTTC.